This is a list of T cell receptor beta chains from one sample in a study of shared clonotypes between healthy human individuals. Assay used: immunoSEQ multiplex PCR; TCRdb lists only in-frame clones, some missing. The profile shows about 470,000 clones, roughly 77% of them singletons. Sequences were obtained from PBMCs. The receptors stem from a woman aged 40 to 50 in good health. Some clones in this sample may be carry-over from other donors' samples. The conserved cysteine and the conserved F or W are not part of the CDR3 here. The size entry is marked missing in some rows and otherwise reads once, few, many or a size class.

CDR3 length	clone size	V gene	J gene	CDR3 protein
13	.	TRBV7-2	TRBJ1-4	ASSPTGQGVGKLF
15	.	TRBV27	TRBJ2-1	ASSLLAGRSSYNEQF
15	.	TRBV25-1	TRBJ2-6	ASSRGQGRAGANVLT
17	.	TRBV6-1	TRBJ2-2	ASSVSSGGLAGVTGELF
14	.	TRBV4-1	TRBJ2-5	ASSHPDRGNLKTQY
13	.	TRBV14	TRBJ1-2	ASSQGQALNYGYT
17	.	TRBV5-1	TRBJ1-1	ASSSLRPAAGPQVGEAF
10	.	TRBV6-5	.	ASSRKGHEQY
12	.	TRBV5-1	TRBJ2-5	ASSLGGTEETQY
13	.	TRBV6-1	TRBJ2-7	ASSILEDSSYEQY
12	once	TRBV10-1	TRBJ2-1	ASSGSGAYNEQF
12	.	TRBV6-5	TRBJ2-2	ASSRQGLAGELF
17	.	TRBV5-8	TRBJ2-1	ASIHDRRGLAGGPNEQF
10	few	TRBV6-6	TRBJ1-1	ASSYSTTEAF
11	.	TRBV9	TRBJ1-5	ASSSGGNQPQH
11	.	TRBV5-1	TRBJ1-1	ASSFGSVPEAF
12	.	TRBV5-1	TRBJ1-1	ASSLAGGGTEAF
13	.	TRBV5-1	TRBJ2-5	ASSLAGYGQETQY
15	.	TRBV19	TRBJ2-2	ASSSALDRGLSGELF
12	.	TRBV7-2	TRBJ2-7	ASTYTSGNYEQY
13	few	TRBV6-4	TRBJ2-1	ASSDSGTGGNEQF
14	.	TRBV28	TRBJ1-5	ASSFPDSYSNQPQH
12	.	TRBV27	TRBJ1-3	ASSLSESGNTIY
17	.	TRBV4-1	TRBJ2-3	ASSQDFFGGTSSHDTQY
13	.	TRBV10-3	TRBJ2-3	AISDPGLPTDTQY
14	.	TRBV27	TRBJ2-1	ANPIWGPSSYNEQF
15	.	TRBV4-2	TRBJ1-3	ASSQEIAGSSGNTIY
12	.	TRBV30	TRBJ1-6	AWSVQRGSPPLH
11	once	TRBV28	TRBJ1-2	ASSPIDLYGYT
10	.	TRBV29-1	TRBJ2-3	SVRQDSDTQY
11	.	TRBV10-2	TRBJ2-1	ASSLSARNEQF
13	.	TRBV29-1	TRBJ2-7	SVDSGTSVSYEQY
15	.	TRBV11-2	TRBJ1-3	ASSFWAPLSSGNTIY
10	.	TRBV6-6	TRBJ2-7	ASEGSSYEQY
13	few	TRBV28	TRBJ2-3	ATGTGAVSTDTQY
13	.	TRBV29-1	TRBJ2-3	SVVGSGSQVDTQY
12	.	TRBV5-1	TRBJ2-2	ASSLEPNTGELF
18	.	TRBV5-4	TRBJ2-2	ASSRFPGLGVPTNTGELF
10	.	TRBV6-6	TRBJ2-3	ASSYSIDTQY
12	.	TRBV28	TRBJ2-1	ASSGGEGYNEQF
13	.	TRBV2	TRBJ2-3	ASSPSRGGTDTQY
13	.	TRBV10-1	TRBJ2-2	ASSERGLNTGELF
11	.	TRBV7-2	TRBJ1-4	ASSLIGGEKLF
15	.	TRBV7-3	TRBJ2-2	ASRPQPLGQGAGELF
11	many	TRBV6-5	TRBJ2-5	ASSSWGGKTQY
14	.	TRBV7-2	TRBJ2-1	ASSSMTGTGILAGF
11	.	TRBV5-1	TRBJ1-6	ASSYDSNSPLH
11	once	TRBV6-5	TRBJ2-2	ASSYKGAGGLF
11	.	TRBV12-5	TRBJ1-2	ASKGRSAARAT
15	.	TRBV28	TRBJ1-3	ASGLPQGLSAGNTIY
11	.	TRBV27	TRBJ2-3	ASSFRLTDTQY
14	.	TRBV15	TRBJ2-3	ATSRLLAGGFDTQY
16	.	TRBV5-1	TRBJ2-6	ASSRTGTAVSGANVLT
14	.	TRBV28	TRBJ2-7	ASSLAIAGGPYEQY
12	.	TRBV6-5	TRBJ1-1	ASVSTGGNTEAF
16	few	TRBV5-1	TRBJ2-4	ASSLANWREGAGDIQY
13	.	TRBV25-1	TRBJ1-4	ARRTRGDINEKLF
13	.	TRBV10-1	TRBJ2-5	ASSSASGSGETQY
15	many	TRBV7-3	TRBJ2-1	ASSLNPRGSGYNEQF
12	.	TRBV11-3	TRBJ2-2	ASRVRTDTGELF